These 10 T cell receptor beta chains were all obtained from the same sample, sequenced in a study of CD8 T cells in Susac syndrome. It was with random hexamers that 0.5 to 1 ug RNA was reverse transcribed. TCRdb ran MiXCR on the immunoSEQ multiplex PCR reads and lists one entry per CDR3 protein. Found here are roughly 200,000 distinct CDR3 sequences, about 94% of them singletons; the top ten hold approximately 0.1%. The sequenced material came from CD4+ T cells from PBMCs. These receptors all come from a human donor in good health.

The CDR3 reads CASSQEGLNYNEQFF. In nucleotides, the CDR3 is TGTGCCAGCAGTCAAGAGGGGCTAAACTACAATGAGCAGTTCTTC. This sequence joins TRBV2 and TRBJ2-1; the D gene could be TRBD1 or TRBD2 (5 bases each). The CDR3 consists of 15 residues. Germline CDR1 is SNHLY and CDR2 is FYNNEI. V shed 5 bases and J shed 3 bases, with 14 bases lying between them.

This chain uses TRBV24-1 with TRBJ2-3; 9 bases fit TRBD1. CDR3 length: 15 amino acids. J was trimmed by 3 bases and V by 4 bases; bases with no gene match: 4. The germline CDR1 and CDR2 sequences are KGHDR and SFDVKD. This chain's CDR3 is CATSDTGTGTDTQYF. DNA for the CDR3: TGTGCCACCAGTGACACCGGGACAGGGACAGATACGCAGTATTTT.

The chain combines TRBV20-1 with TRBJ2-3, with D unclear. CDR3 length equals 16 residues. Trimming removed 1 base at V and 1 base at J, with 15 bases between. The germline V gene encodes CDR1 DFQATT and CDR2 SNEGSKA (reference sequence). For the CDR3, the DNA is TGCAGTGCTAGAGTTTTTACTCCCCAGGGCACAGATACGCAGTATTTT. As protein: CSARVFTPQGTDTQYF.

The chain carries TRBV9 and TRBJ2-2, with D possibly matching TRBD1 (5 bases). This CDR3 region has 15 residues. Germline CDR1 is SGDLS and CDR2 is YYNGEE. V lost 0 bases, J lost 8 bases, and 14 bases lay in between. This CDR3 is CASSVDSGLSGELFF. CDR3 bases: TGTGCCAGCAGCGTAGATTCAGGGTTATCTGGGGAGCTGTTTTTT. The complete variable domain, with remaining parts taken from reference TRBV9 and TRBJ2-2, reads DSGVTQTPKHLITATGQRVTLRCSPRSGDLSVYWYQQSLDQGLQFLIQYYNGEERAKGNILERFSAQQFPDLHSELNLSSLELGDSALYFCASSVDSGLSGELFFGEGSRLTVL.

The chain couples TRBV9 to TRBJ2-7, with 7 nucleotides matching TRBD1. Germline lookup yields CDR1 SGDLS and CDR2 YYNGEE. This CDR3 spans 17 amino acids. J was trimmed by 0 bases and V by 2 bases; bases with no gene match: 11. The CDR3 region is CASSVPRGQRHSYEQYF. As DNA, the CDR3 is TGTGCCAGCAGCGTGCCTCGGGGACAGAGACACTCCTACGAGCAGTACTTC.

The chain carries TRBV2 and TRBJ2-1, with 7 bases matching TRBD1. Germline CDR1 SNHLY, CDR2 FYNNEI. This CDR3 is built from 13 residues. Trimming at V came to 7 bases and at J to 4 bases, leaving 4 bases not matched to a gene. The chain's CDR3 is CASKTGPYNEQFF. In nucleotides, the CDR3 is TGTGCCAGCAAGACAGGGCCATACAATGAGCAGTTCTTC.

This rearrangement joins TRBV27 to TRBJ1-2; a possible D gene is TRBD1 (5 bases). Trimming took off 8 bases at V and 5 bases at J, with 9 bases between the two ends. Germline V lookup: CDR1 MNHEY, CDR2 SMNVEV (reference sequence). The length of the CDR3 is 11 residues. The CDR3 is CASAGLYGYTF. The CDR3 nucleotides read TGTGCCAGCGCGGGACTTTATGGCTACACCTTC.

This sequence joins TRBV6-2 or TRBV6-3 and TRBJ1-1, with D possibly TRBD1 on 5 matching bases. The CDR3 loop spans 14 amino acids. In germline, CDR1 is MNHEY, CDR2 SVGEGT. The V end lost 0 bases, the J end lost 12 bases, and 17 bases lay between the germline ends. This chain's CDR3 is CASSYSTGVGASFF. The CDR3 DNA reads TGTGCCAGCAGTTACTCGACGGGGGTGGGAGCGTCTTTCTTT.

This chain uses TRBV7-9 with TRBJ2-1; 8 bases align to TRBD2. Trimming took 7 bases from V and 7 from J; bases not matched to a gene: 12. CDR1 and CDR2 from the germline V gene are SEHNR and FQNEAQ (reference sequence). The CDR3 totals 15 residues. The CDR3 here is CASTEGAGEGNEQFF. The CDR3 DNA reads as TGTGCCAGCACGGAGGGAGCGGGAGAGGGAAATGAGCAGTTCTTC. Supplemented by reference TRBV7-9 and TRBJ2-1, the full variable domain reads DTGVSQNPRHKITKRGQNVTFRCDPISEHNRLYWYRQTLGQGPEFLTYFQNEAQLEKSRLLSDRFSAERPKGSFSTLEIQRTEQGDSAMYLCASTEGAGEGNEQFFGPGTRLTVL.

The V and J genes are TRBV7-2 and TRBJ2-5; unclear D gene. The germline V gene has CDR1 SGHTA and CDR2 FQGNSA. Trimming left V 9 bases short and J 9 bases short, with 5 bases between. The CDR3 is 8 residues long. The CDR3 reads CARPAQYF. CDR3 sequence (DNA): TGTGCCAGACCAGCCCAGTACTTC.